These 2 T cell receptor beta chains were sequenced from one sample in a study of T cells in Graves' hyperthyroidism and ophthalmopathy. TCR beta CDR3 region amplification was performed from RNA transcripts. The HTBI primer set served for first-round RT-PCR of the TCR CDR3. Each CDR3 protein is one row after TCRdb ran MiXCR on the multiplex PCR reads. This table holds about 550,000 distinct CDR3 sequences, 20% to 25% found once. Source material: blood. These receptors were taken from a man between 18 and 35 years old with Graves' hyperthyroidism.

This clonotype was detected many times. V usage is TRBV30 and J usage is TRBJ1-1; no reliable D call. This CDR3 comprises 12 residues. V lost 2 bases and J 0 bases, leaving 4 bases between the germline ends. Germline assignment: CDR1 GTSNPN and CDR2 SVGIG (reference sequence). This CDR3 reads CAWSRVNTEAFF. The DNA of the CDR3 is TGTGCCTGGAGTCGGGTGAACACTGAAGCTTTCTTT.

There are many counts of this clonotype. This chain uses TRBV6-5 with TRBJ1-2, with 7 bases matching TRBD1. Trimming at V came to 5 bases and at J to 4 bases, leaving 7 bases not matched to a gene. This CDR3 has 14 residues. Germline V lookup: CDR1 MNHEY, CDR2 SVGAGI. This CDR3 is CASSTGDLGYGYTF. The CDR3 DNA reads TGTGCCAGCAGTACAGGGGATCTGGGCTATGGCTACACCTTC.